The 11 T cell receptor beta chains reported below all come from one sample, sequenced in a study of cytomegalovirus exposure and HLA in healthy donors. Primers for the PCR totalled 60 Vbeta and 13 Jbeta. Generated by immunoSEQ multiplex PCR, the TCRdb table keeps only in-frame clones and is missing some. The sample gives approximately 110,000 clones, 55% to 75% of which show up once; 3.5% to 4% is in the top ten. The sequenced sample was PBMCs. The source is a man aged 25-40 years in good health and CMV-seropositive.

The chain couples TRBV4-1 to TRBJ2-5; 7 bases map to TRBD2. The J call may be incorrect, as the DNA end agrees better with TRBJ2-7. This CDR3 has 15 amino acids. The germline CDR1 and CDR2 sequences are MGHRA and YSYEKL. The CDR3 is CASRKGAGLSYEQYF. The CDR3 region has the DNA TGCGCCAGCAGGAAAGGGGCGGGACTATCCTACGAGCAGTACTTC.

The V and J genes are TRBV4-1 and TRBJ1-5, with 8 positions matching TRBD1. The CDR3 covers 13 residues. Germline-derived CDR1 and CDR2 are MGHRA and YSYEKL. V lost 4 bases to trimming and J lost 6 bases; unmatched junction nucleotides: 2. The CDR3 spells CASSPDRGQPQHF. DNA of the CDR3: TGCGCCAGCAGCCCCGACAGGGGTCAGCCCCAGCATTTT.

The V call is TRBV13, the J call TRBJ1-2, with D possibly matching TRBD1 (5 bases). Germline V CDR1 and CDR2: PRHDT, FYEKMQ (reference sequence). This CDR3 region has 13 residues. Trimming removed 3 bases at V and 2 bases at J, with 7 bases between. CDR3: CASSLGGNYGYTF. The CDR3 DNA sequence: TGTGCCAGCAGCTTGGGGGGAAACTATGGCTACACCTTC.

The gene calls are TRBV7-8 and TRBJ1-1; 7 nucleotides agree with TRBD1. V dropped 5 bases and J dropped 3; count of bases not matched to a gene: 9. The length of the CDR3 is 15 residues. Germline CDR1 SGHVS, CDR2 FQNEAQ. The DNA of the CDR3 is TGTGCCAGCAGCCTAAACCGGGACAGTTACACTGAAGCTTTCTTT. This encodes CASSLNRDSYTEAFF. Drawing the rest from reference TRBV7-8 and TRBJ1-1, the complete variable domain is GAGVSQSPRYKVAKRGQDVALRCDPISGHVSLFWYQQALGQGPEFLTYFQNEAQLDKSGLPSDRFFAERPEGSVSTLKIQRTQQEDSAVYLCASSLNRDSYTEAFFGQGTRLTVV.

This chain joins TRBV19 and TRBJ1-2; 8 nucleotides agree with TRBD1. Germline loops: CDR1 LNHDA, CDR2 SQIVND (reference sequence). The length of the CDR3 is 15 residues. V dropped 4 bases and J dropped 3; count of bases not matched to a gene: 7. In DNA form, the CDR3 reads TGTGCCAGTAGTACCGAAGGACAGGGTGACTATGGCTACACCTTC. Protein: CASSTEGQGDYGYTF.

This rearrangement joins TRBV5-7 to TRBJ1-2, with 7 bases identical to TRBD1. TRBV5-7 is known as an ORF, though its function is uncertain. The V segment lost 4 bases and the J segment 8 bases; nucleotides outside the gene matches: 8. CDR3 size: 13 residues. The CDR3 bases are TGTGCCAGCAGCACATATGACAGGGACGGCTACACCTTC. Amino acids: CASSTYDRDGYTF.

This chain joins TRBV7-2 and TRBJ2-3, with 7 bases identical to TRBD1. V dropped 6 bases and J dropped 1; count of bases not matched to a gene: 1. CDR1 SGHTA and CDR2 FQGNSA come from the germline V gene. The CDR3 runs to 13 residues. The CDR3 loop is CASSGQGTDTQYF. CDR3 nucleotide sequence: TGTGCCAGCAGTGGACAGGGCACAGATACGCAGTATTTT. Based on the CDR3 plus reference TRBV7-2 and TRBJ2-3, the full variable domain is GAGVSQSPSNKVTEKGKDVELRCDPISGHTALYWYRQSLGQGLEFLIYFQGNSAPDKSGLPSDRFSAERTGGSVSTLTIQRTQQEDSAVYLCASSGQGTDTQYFGPGTRLTVL.

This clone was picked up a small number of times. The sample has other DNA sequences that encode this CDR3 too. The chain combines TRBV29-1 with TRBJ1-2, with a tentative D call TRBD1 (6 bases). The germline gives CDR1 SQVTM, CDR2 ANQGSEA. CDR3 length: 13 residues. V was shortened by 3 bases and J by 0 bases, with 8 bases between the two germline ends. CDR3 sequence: CSVETGANYGYTF. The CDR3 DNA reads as TGCAGCGTTGAGACAGGAGCTAACTATGGCTACACCTTC.

The CDR3 DNA sequence: TGTGCCAGCAGTGAACTGACGGCGGGGTTCTTC. It encodes CASSELTAGFF. The chain combines TRBV6-1 with TRBJ2-1; maybe TRBD2 (5 bases). The V end was cut by 2 bases, the J end by 15 bases, with 11 bases between. This CDR3 is 11 amino acids long. The V gene's germline CDR1 is MNHNS and CDR2 SASEGT.

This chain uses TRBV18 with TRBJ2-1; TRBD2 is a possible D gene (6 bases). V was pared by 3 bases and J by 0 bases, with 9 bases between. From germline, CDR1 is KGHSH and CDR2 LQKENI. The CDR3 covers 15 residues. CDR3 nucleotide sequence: TGTGCCAGCTCACCGGGACTCATCTCCTACAATGAGCAGTTCTTC. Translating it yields CASSPGLISYNEQFF.

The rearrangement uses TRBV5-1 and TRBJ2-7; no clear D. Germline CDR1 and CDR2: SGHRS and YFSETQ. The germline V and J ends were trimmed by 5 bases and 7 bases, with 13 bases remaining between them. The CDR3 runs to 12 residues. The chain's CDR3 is CASRGDFREQYF. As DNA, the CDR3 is TGCGCCAGCAGAGGAGATTTTCGGGAGCAGTACTTC.